This TCR beta chain was recorded in a study of CD8 T cells in ankylosing spondylitis. Study observations and caveats: Apparently characteristic of ankylosing spondylitis blood was a TCR beta motif (roughly eight highly homologous variants).

TCRdb used MiXCR to reprocess the 5' RACE reads, holding one entry per CDR3 protein. The sample consists of roughly 490,000 distinct CDR3 sequences, approximately 5.3% of them appearing once. This clonotype came up many times. No antigen is known for it. This CDR3 spans 14 amino acids. V lost 2 bases to trimming and J lost 4 bases, with 9 bases between them. Germline CDR1 and CDR2: SGHTA and FQGNSA. The receptor was derived from a male donor with ankylosing spondylitis. This chain joins TRBV7-2 and TRBJ2-1; D remains ambiguous. Material: blood, either unsorted or a sorted T cell fraction (not recorded which). CDR3 protein: CASSLRWRYNEQFF. CDR3 in DNA: TGTGCCAGCAGCTTACGATGGAGATACAATGAGCAGTTCTTC.